A selection of T cell receptor beta chains follows, all from one sample in a study of T cells in Graves' hyperthyroidism and ophthalmopathy. TCRdb fed the multiplex PCR reads into MiXCR, producing one record per CDR3 protein. In the table there are hundreds of thousands of distinct CDR3 sequences, approximately 15% of which are singletons. Specimen: blood. These receptors were collected from a woman in her twenties or thirties with Graves' hyperthyroidism. The CDR3 runs from the conserved cysteine through the conserved F or W. The D gene is left open where the match is weak. The size entry is marked missing in some rows and otherwise reads once, few, many or a size class.

v_call,clone_size,j_call,d_call,cdr3_nt,cdr3_aa
TRBV13,NA,TRBJ2-5,TRBD2,TGTGCCAGCAGCGGAGCGGGAGGCAGGCAACAAGAGACCCGGTACTTC,CASSGAGGRQQETRYF
TRBV7-9,many,TRBJ2-5,TRBD2,TGTGCCAGCAGCTTAGGGGGACTAGCGGGACCGTTGGGGTACTTC,CASSLGGLAGPLGYF
TRBV24-1,many,TRBJ2-5,NA,TGTGCCACCGCAGGAGGGGACGGAGAGACCCAGTACTTC,CATAGGDGETQYF
TRBV12-3/TRBV12-4,few,TRBJ2-7,NA,TGTGCCAGCAGTGCGGGACTCTCCTACGAGCAGTACTTC,CASSAGLSYEQYF
TRBV2,many,TRBJ2-4,TRBD2,TGTGCCAGCGTGGCTAGCGGGATTTGGGTAGCCAAAAACATTCAGTACTTC,CASVASGIWVAKNIQYF
TRBV7-2,many,TRBJ2-7,NA,TGTGCCAGCAGCTTCCGACCAAGTTCCTACGAGCAGTACTTC,CASSFRPSSYEQYF
TRBV6-1,many,TRBJ1-1,TRBD1,TGTGCCAGCAGTGAGGGACAGATTGAAGCTTTCTTT,CASSEGQIEAFF
TRBV14,few,TRBJ2-4,NA,TGTGCCAGCAGCCAAGGGGGTGGAATCAACATTCAGTACTTC,CASSQGGGINIQYF
TRBV2,few,TRBJ1-2,NA,TGTGCCAGCAAGTCTGATGGCTACACCTTC,CASKSDGYTF
TRBV28,many,TRBJ1-2,NA,TGTGCCAGCAGTCCCCCGGGGCAGGCCTATGGCTACACCTTC,CASSPPGQAYGYTF
TRBV5-4,many,TRBJ2-5,NA,TGTGCCAGCAGTCTACAGCAAGAGACCCAGTACTTC,CASSLQQETQYF
TRBV7-2,few,TRBJ2-3,NA,TGCGCCAGCAGCCAATCTGGGGTTTCTAGCACAGATACGCAGTATTTT,CASSQSGVSSTDTQYF
TRBV3-1,NA,TRBJ1-2,NA,TGTGCCAGCAGCCAAGATTTAAGGGAATCCTATTATGGCTACACCTTC,CASSQDLRESYYGYTF
TRBV5-1,NA,TRBJ2-7,TRBD2,TGCGCCAGCAGCCCGGGACTAGCGGGAGGAGTCGAGCAGTACTTC,CASSPGLAGGVEQYF
TRBV28,many,TRBJ1-2,NA,TGTGCCAGCACCACAGACGGACTAACTTACTATGGCTACACCTTC,CASTTDGLTYYGYTF
TRBV4-1,few,TRBJ2-7,NA,TGCGCCAGCAGCCAAGTTACCAGCAGGGTGTACGAGCAGTACTTC,CASSQVTSRVYEQYF
TRBV3-1,NA,TRBJ2-2,NA,TGTGCCAGCAGCCACGGGACTCTGGGGACCGGGGAGCTGTTTTTT,CASSHGTLGTGELFF
TRBV24-1,few,TRBJ2-7,NA,TGTGCCACCGGGAGCGGATACGAGCAGTACTTC,CATGSGYEQYF
TRBV7-9,NA,TRBJ2-7,NA,TGTGCCAGCAGCCGTCCCAGCTACGAGCAGTACTTC,CASSRPSYEQYF
TRBV7-9,few,TRBJ1-6,NA,TGTGCCAGCAGCTTATACGCGGCCCACGGGTTACACTTT,CASSLYAAHGLHF
TRBV28,few,TRBJ2-7,NA,TGTGCCAGCAGCTCATCGGACAGATATTACGAGCAGTACTTC,CASSSSDRYYEQYF
TRBV30,NA,TRBJ1-1,NA,TGTGCCTGGATGGGGTTAGGAGGAAAGAACACTGAAGCTTTCTTT,CAWMGLGGKNTEAFF
TRBV28,few,TRBJ2-1,TRBD2,TGTGCCAGCAGTTTTTTGTGGGGCCGCAGCGGGGGAGGCTCCTACAATGAGCAGTTCTTC,CASSFLWGRSGGGSYNEQFF
TRBV5-1,few,TRBJ1-2,NA,TGCGCCAGCAGCGATTTGAAGGGCGGCTACACCTTC,CASSDLKGGYTF